This is a list of T cell receptor beta chains from one sample in a study of blood T cell repertoires in COVID-19. Only in-frame clones appear in the TCRdb table, and some are missing; sequencing was by immunoSEQ multiplex PCR. The data show around 160,000 clones, approximately 88% seen once. The sample comprised peripheral blood. The receptors here all came from a man aged 60 to 69 with acute or convalescent COVID-19. The CDR3 runs from the conserved cysteine through the conserved F or W. The D gene is left open where the match is weak. For some rows the clone size is stated as once, few or many, or as a class when expanded; others skip it.

- | TRBJ2-7 | once | TRBV12-5 | TGTGCTAGTGGTTCCTGGGACTCCCACGGCGAGCAGTACTTC | CASGSWDSHGEQYF
TRBD2 | TRBJ2-3 | - | TRBV7-9 | TGTGCCAGCAGCTCATTACTAGCGGGGGATACTACAGATACGCAGTATTTT | CASSSLLAGDTTDTQYF
- | TRBJ1-2 | - | TRBV7-9 | TGTGCCAGCAGCTCAGACTATGGCTACACCTTC | CASSSDYGYTF
- | TRBJ1-3 | few | TRBV19 | TGTGCCAGTAGTATACTTTCGGGATACTCTGGAAACACCATATATTTT | CASSILSGYSGNTIYF
- | TRBJ2-1 | - | TRBV11-3 | TGTGCCAGCAGTTACAGGGACCGCTCCTACAATGAGCAGTTCTTC | CASSYRDRSYNEQFF
- | TRBJ2-3 | - | TRBV9 | TGTGCCAGCAGAGCCGCGGCGGGGTACACAGATACGCAGTATTTT | CASRAAAGYTDTQYF
- | TRBJ1-2 | - | TRBV2 | TGTGCCAGCAGTGGGTACGGGTCTTCGTATAGCACCTTC | CASSGYGSSYSTF
- | TRBJ2-3 | - | TRBV7-3 | TGTGCCAGCAGCCGAAGAGATGGCACAGATACGCAGTATTTT | CASSRRDGTDTQYF
TRBD1 | TRBJ1-6 | few | TRBV30 | TGTGCCTGGAGTGTACAGGGGCCACCCCTCCACTTT | CAWSVQGPPLHF
TRBD1 | TRBJ1-2 | - | TRBV20-1 | TGCAGTGCTAGTGGGGACAGGGCCTATGGCTACACCTTC | CSASGDRAYGYTF
- | TRBJ1-1 | - | TRBV29-1 | TGCAGCGTGATATTCCGGGTTGGATTGAACACTGAAGCTTTCTTT | CSVIFRVGLNTEAFF
- | TRBJ2-1 | - | TRBV30 | TGTGCCTGGAGTAATGGCAGGGGTGATGAGCAGTTCTTC | CAWSNGRGDEQFF
TRBD1 | TRBJ2-7 | few | TRBV2 | TGTGCCAGCAGTGAAAGGGACAGGGGTTTCCTTGGGCCTTACGAGCAGTACTTC | CASSERDRGFLGPYEQYF
- | TRBJ1-4 | - | TRBV5-6 | TGTGCCAGCAGCGCTACAGGGTCCAGTGAAAAACTGTTTTTT | CASSATGSSEKLFF
- | TRBJ2-3 | - | TRBV4-3 | TGCGCCAGCAGCCAAGATGAGGGTGGGTTGACAGATACGCAGTATTTT | CASSQDEGGLTDTQYF
TRBD1 | TRBJ1-4 | - | TRBV5-1 | TGCGCCAGCAGTCGTTCCGGGACAGAGGATGAAAAACTGTTTTTT | CASSRSGTEDEKLFF
TRBD1 | TRBJ1-5 | - | TRBV20-1 | TGCAGTGCCAGTCGTCCTATGTGGACAGGGGAGAATCAGCCCCAGCATTTT | CSASRPMWTGENQPQHF
- | TRBJ1-5 | - | TRBV6-5 | TGTGCCAGCAGAAGACAGAAATATAGCAATCAGCCCCAGCATTTT | CASRRQKYSNQPQHF
TRBD2 | TRBJ2-5 | - | TRBV5-1 | TGCGCCAGCAGCTCCCGAGCGGGGGCAGGAGAGACCCAGTACTTC | CASSSRAGAGETQYF
- | TRBJ1-2 | - | TRBV5-6 | TGTGCCAGCAGCCTTCTGACACTAGCTAACTATGGCTACACCTTC | CASSLLTLANYGYTF
- | TRBJ1-5 | - | TRBV2 | TGTGCCAGCAGTGAGCGGACATCCAGCAATCAGCCCCAGCATTTT | CASSERTSSNQPQHF
- | TRBJ1-2 | - | TRBV21-1 | TGTGCCAGCAGCAAATGTGGAGGCCTTATTAATTATGGCTACACCTTC | CASSKCGGLINYGYTF
- | TRBJ2-3 | - | TRBV11-2 | TGTGCCAGCACCCCCAGGGCCACAGATACGCAGTATTTT | CASTPRATDTQYF
TRBD2 | TRBJ2-7 | - | TRBV3-1/TRBV3-2 | TGTGCCAGCAGCCAAGGACTTCTAGCGGGGGGGCCGACCTACGAGCAGTACTTC | CASSQGLLAGGPTYEQYF
TRBD1 | TRBJ2-3 | once | TRBV2 | TGTGCCAGCAGTGCGCAAGGGGGCGGGGATACGCAGTATTTT | CASSAQGGGDTQYF
- | TRBJ2-4 | - | TRBV7-9 | TGTGCCAGCAGCGTCGGTCCGGGGGATGGCAAAAACATTCAGTACTTC | CASSVGPGDGKNIQYF
TRBD2 | TRBJ2-7 | - | TRBV7-2 | TGTGCCAGCAGCTTAGCGTTAGCGGGGGGGCTCTACGAGCAGTACTTC | CASSLALAGGLYEQYF